This T cell receptor beta chain was profiled in a study of OX40 agonist ivuxolimab in advanced cancers. Study information: The dose-escalation group included hepatocellular carcinoma, melanoma, renal cell carcinoma and head and neck cancer. It was permissible to have had prior anti-PD-1, anti-PD-L1 or anti-CTLA-4 therapy, and about 40% had some.

This clone was picked up one time. Its antigen remains unidentified. This CDR3 is built from 13 residues. Deletions cut 6 bases from V and 4 bases from J, with 10 bases between. CDR1 is MNHNY and CDR2 is SVGAGI in the germline V gene (reference sequence). General study findings and limits: Expanded clones tended on average to be more numerous among CD8+ T cells than CD4+. Normalized T-cell clonal expansion was also low in a subset of nonresponders.

Only in-frame clones appear in the TCRdb table, and some are missing; sequencing was by immunoSEQ multiplex PCR. The data hold roughly 75,000 clones, with approximately 86% observed a single time. The sequence was collected from an adult with an advanced solid tumor such as melanoma, head and neck, liver or kidney cancer. Sequenced material: CD4+ or CD8+ T cells sorted from blood, taken in a trial of the OX40 agonist ivuxolimab. The chain is built from TRBV6-6 and TRBJ2-1, with D maybe TRBD2 (5 bases). The CDR3 is CASSFGLYNEQFF. For the CDR3, the DNA is TGTGCCAGCAGCTTCGGACTGTACAATGAGCAGTTCTTC.